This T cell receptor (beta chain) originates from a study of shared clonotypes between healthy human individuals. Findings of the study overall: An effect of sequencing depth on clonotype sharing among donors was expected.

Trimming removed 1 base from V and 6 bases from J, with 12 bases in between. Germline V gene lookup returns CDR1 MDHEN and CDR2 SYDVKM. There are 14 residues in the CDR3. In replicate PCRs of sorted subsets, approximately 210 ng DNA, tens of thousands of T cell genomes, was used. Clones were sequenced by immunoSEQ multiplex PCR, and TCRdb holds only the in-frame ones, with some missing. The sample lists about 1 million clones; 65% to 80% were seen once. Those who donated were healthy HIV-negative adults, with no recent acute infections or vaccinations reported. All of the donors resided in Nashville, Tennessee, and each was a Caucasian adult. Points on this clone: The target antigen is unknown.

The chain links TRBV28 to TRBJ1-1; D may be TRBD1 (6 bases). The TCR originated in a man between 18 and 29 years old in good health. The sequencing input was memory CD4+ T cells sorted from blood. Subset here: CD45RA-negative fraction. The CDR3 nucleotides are TGTGCCAGCAGTTTATTCCGGGAGGGGGCTGAAGCTTTCTTT. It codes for CASSLFREGAEAFF.